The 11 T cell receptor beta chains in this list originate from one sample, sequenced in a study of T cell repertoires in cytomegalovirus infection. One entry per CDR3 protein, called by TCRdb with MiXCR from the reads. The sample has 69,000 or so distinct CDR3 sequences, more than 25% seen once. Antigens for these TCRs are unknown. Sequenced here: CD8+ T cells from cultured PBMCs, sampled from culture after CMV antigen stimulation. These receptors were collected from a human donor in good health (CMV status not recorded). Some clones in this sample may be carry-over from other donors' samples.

CDR3 protein: CASSSSDRGLVFDNGYTF. DNA for the CDR3: TGTGCCAGCAGTAGCTCGGACAGGGGCCTAGTCTTTGATAATGGCTACACCTTC. This sequence joins TRBV6-2 or TRBV6-3 and TRBJ1-2, with 9 bases aligning to TRBD1. CDR3 size: 18 residues. Germline trimming cut 5 bases from V and 6 bases from J; bases unmatched to any gene: 19. Germline assignment: CDR1 MNHEY and CDR2 SVGEGT.

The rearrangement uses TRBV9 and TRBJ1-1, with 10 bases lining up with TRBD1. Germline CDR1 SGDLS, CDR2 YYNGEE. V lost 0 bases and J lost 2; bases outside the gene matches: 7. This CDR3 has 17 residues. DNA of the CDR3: TGTGCCAGCAGCGTAGCTACGGGACAGGGGATAAACACTGAAGCTTTCTTT. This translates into CASSVATGQGINTEAFF.

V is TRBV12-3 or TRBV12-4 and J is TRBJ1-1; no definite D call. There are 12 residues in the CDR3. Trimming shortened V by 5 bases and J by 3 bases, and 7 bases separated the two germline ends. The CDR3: CASSDSYTEAFF. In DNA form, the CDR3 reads TGTGCCAGCAGTGATAGTTACACTGAAGCTTTCTTT.

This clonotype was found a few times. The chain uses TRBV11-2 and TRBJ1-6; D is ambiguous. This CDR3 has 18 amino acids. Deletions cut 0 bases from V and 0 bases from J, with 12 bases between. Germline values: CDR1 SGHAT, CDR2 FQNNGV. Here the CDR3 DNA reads TGTGCCAGCAGCTTAGATAGCGGATGGAGCTCCTATAATTCACCCCTCCACTTT. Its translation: CASSLDSGWSSYNSPLHF.

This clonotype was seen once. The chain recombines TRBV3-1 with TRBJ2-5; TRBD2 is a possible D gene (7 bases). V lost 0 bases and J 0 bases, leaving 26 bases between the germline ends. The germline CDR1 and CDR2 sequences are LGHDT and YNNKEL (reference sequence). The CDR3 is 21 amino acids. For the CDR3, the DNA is TGTGCCAGCAGCCAAGAGGGATTTACCGGGACTAAGGGGGGGTACCAAGAGACCCAGTACTTC. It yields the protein CASSQEGFTGTKGGYQETQYF.

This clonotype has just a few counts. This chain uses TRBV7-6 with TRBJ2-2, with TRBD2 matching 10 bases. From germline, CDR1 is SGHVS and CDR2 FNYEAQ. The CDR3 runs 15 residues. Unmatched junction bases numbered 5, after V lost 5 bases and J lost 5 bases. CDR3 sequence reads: CASSGWTSGTGELFF. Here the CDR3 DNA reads TGTGCCAGCAGCGGCTGGACTAGCGGAACCGGGGAGCTGTTTTTT.

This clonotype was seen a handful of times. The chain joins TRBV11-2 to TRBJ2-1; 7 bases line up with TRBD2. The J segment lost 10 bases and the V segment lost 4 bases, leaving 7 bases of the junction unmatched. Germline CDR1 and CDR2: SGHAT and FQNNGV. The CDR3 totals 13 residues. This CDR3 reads CASSSRTSNEQFF. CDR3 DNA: TGTGCCAGCAGCTCGCGGACTAGTAACGAGCAGTTCTTC.

The CDR3 sequence: CASSQERGGGTGELFF. CDR3 bases: TGCGCCAGCAGCCAAGAACGAGGGGGCGGCACCGGGGAGCTGTTTTTT. V usage is TRBV4-1 and J usage is TRBJ2-2; 7 nucleotides agree with TRBD1. The CDR3 loop spans 16 amino acids. Per germline, CDR1 MGHRA and CDR2 YSYEKL. The junction had 5 bases not matched to a gene; V was cut back by 0 bases and J by 4 bases.

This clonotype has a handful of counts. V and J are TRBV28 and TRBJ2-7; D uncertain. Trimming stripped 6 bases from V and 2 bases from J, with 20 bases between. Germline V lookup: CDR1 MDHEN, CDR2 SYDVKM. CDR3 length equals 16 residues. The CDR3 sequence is CASSPGLGNTAYEQYF. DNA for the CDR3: TGTGCCAGCAGCCCCGGATTGGGGAATACAGCCTACGAGCAGTACTTC. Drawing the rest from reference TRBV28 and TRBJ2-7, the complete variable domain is DVKVTQSSRYLVKRTGEKVFLECVQDMDHENMFWYRQDPGLGLRLIYFSYDVKMKEKGDIPEGYSVSREKKERFSLILESASTNQTSMYLCASSPGLGNTAYEQYFGPGTRLTVT.

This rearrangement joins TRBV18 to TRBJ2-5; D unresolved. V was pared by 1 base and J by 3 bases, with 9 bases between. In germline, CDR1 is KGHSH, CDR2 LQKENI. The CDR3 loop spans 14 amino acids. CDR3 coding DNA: TGTGCCAGCTCACCACGACATACGGAAGAGACCCAGTACTTC. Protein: CASSPRHTEETQYF.

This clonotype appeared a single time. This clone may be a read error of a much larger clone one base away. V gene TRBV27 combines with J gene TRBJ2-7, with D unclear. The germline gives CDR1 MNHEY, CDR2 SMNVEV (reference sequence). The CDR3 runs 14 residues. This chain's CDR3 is CASMVAASSYELYF. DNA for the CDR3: TGTGCCAGCATGGTGGCAGCAAGCTCCTACGAGCTGTACTTC.